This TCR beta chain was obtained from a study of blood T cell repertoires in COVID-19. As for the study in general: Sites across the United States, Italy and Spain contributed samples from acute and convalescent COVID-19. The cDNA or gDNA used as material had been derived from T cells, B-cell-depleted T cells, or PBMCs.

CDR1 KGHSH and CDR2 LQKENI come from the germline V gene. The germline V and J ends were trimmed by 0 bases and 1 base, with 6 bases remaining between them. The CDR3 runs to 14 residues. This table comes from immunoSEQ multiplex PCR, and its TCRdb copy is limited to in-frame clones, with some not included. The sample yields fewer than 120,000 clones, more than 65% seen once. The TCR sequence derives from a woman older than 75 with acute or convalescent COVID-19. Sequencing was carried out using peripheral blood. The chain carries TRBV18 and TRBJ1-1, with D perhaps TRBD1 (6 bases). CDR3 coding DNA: TGTGCCAGCTCACCACCAGGGGGGAACACTGAAGCTTTCTTT. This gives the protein CASSPPGGNTEAFF.